The 8 T cell receptor beta chains below all came from one sample that was sequenced in a study of PD-1 blockade in classical Hodgkin lymphoma. The time point was: cycle 4 day 1 (C4D1), after 5 to 7 weeks of nivolumab. Each patient experienced a relapse that followed autologous stem cell transplantation, and brentuximab vedotin exposure varied. The protocol was immunoSEQ multiplex PCR, while the TCRdb copy is restricted to in-frame clones and leaves out a portion. Found here are around 15,000 clones, roughly 85% of them singletons; the top ten hold roughly 14%. The sample was peripheral blood mononuclear cells (PBMCs), taken before the fourth cycle of nivolumab. Receptors originate from a human donor with classical Hodgkin lymphoma.

This chain's CDR3 is CASRPPGGDNQPQHF. CDR3 in DNA: TGTGCCAGCAGGCCCCCCGGGGGCGATAATCAGCCCCAGCATTTT. V gene TRBV6-5 combines with J gene TRBJ1-5; a weak D match, TRBD1 (6 bases). Germline CDR1 is MNHEY and CDR2 is SVGAGI. CDR3 length equals 15 residues. V was pared by 6 bases and J by 4 bases, with 16 bases between.

The chain couples TRBV2 to TRBJ2-3; 12 bases are a match to TRBD2. CDR1 is SNHLY, CDR2 FYNNEI, per germline. CDR3 length: 18 amino acids. V was pared by 2 bases and J by 1 base, with 7 bases of the junction left unmatched. The chain's CDR3 is CASSEWLAGGPGTDTQYF. CDR3 DNA sequence: TGTGCCAGCAGTGAATGGCTAGCGGGGGGGCCCGGCACAGATACGCAGTATTTT. The entire variable domain, with the rest obtained from reference TRBV2 and TRBJ2-3, is as follows: EPEVTQTPSHQVTQMGQEVILRCVPISNHLYFYWYRQILGQKVEFLVSFYNNEISEKSEIFDDQFSVERPDGSNFTLKIRSTKLEDSAMYFCASSEWLAGGPGTDTQYFGPGTRLTVL.

J is TRBJ1-2 and V is TRBV6-5, with 10 nucleotides matching TRBD1. The V and J ends lost 5 bases and 1 base, in that order; junction bases with no gene match: 4. The CDR3 covers 15 residues. Germline CDR1 is MNHEY and CDR2 is SVGAGI. The CDR3 reads CASSRRDRGNYGYTF. The CDR3 DNA sequence: TGTGCCAGCAGTCGCCGGGACAGGGGTAACTATGGCTACACCTTC.

This chain joins TRBV9 and TRBJ2-1, with unresolved D. Trimming took off 3 bases at V and 2 bases at J, with 15 bases between the two ends. The length of the CDR3 is 16 residues. CDR1 SGDLS and CDR2 YYNGEE come from the germline V gene. The DNA of the CDR3 is TGTGCCAGCAGCGCAACCTTTAGGGCTACCTACAATGAGCAGTTCTTC. Its translation: CASSATFRATYNEQFF.

The rearrangement uses TRBV6-1 and TRBJ2-5; a possible D gene is TRBD1 (6 bases). V lost 8 bases, J lost 5 bases, and 12 bases lay in between. CDR1 is MNHNS, CDR2 SASEGT, per germline. The CDR3 contains 12 residues. CDR3 sequence: CASGYREETQYF. The CDR3 DNA is TGTGCCAGCGGATACAGGGAGGAGACCCAGTACTTC.

The gene calls are TRBV7-9 and TRBJ1-2, with D maybe TRBD1 (5 bases). With 4 bases removed from V and 8 bases from J, the gap between germline ends came to 11 bases. Germline loops: CDR1 SEHNR, CDR2 FQNEAQ (reference sequence). This CDR3 comprises 12 residues. The CDR3 bases are TGTGCCAGCAGCTGGGTCGGGGGAGGCTACACCTTC. Protein product: CASSWVGGGYTF.

The rearrangement joins TRBV19 to TRBJ2-5, with D perhaps TRBD1 (5 bases). CDR1 and CDR2 from the germline V gene are LNHDA and SQIVND (reference sequence). The CDR3 is made up of 13 amino acids. The V gene lost 6 bases and the J gene lost 4 bases, with 12 bases spanning the gap. CDR3 coding DNA: TGTGCCAGTAGAAGCAGGGCCCCAGAGACCCAGTACTTC. This gives the protein CASRSRAPETQYF. Full variable domain (outside the CDR3, taken from reference TRBV19 and TRBJ2-5): DGGITQSPKYLFRKEGQNVTLSCEQNLNHDAMYWYRQDPGQGLRLIYYSQIVNDFQKGDIAEGYSVSREKKESFPLTVTSAQKNPTAFYLCASRSRAPETQYFGPGTRLLVL.

The chain employs TRBV7-9 and TRBJ1-1, with no clear D. Trimming stripped 5 bases from V and 2 bases from J, with 12 bases between. In germline, CDR1 is SEHNR, CDR2 FQNEAQ (reference sequence). This CDR3 contains 14 residues. The CDR3 is CASSKITVNTEAFF. As DNA, the CDR3 is TGTGCCAGCAGCAAGATTACGGTTAACACTGAAGCTTTCTTT.